The clone carrying this T cell receptor beta chain has just a few counts. This sample is drawn from a study of response to subunit inactivated influenza vaccine. A single record per CDR3 protein comes from TCRdb applying MiXCR to the RT-PCR reads. The sample holds 610,000 or so distinct CDR3 sequences; roughly 15% are singletons and the top ten take around 10%. This CDR3 contains 16 residues. The germline V gene encodes CDR1 DFQATT and CDR2 SNEGSKA (reference sequence). J gave up 1 base and V 5 bases, and 8 bases lay outside the gene matches. The receptor was derived from a man aged 50-59 years who received an inactivated influenza vaccine. This sequence joins TRBV20-1 and TRBJ2-3, with 11 bases fitting TRBD2. The sequencing here drew on PBMCs from blood, taken about 13 days after vaccination. CDR3 nucleotide sequence: TGCAGTGCTTCCAGGGTAGCGGGAGGGCGCACAGATACGCAGTATTTT. Amino acid sequence: CSASRVAGGRTDTQYF.